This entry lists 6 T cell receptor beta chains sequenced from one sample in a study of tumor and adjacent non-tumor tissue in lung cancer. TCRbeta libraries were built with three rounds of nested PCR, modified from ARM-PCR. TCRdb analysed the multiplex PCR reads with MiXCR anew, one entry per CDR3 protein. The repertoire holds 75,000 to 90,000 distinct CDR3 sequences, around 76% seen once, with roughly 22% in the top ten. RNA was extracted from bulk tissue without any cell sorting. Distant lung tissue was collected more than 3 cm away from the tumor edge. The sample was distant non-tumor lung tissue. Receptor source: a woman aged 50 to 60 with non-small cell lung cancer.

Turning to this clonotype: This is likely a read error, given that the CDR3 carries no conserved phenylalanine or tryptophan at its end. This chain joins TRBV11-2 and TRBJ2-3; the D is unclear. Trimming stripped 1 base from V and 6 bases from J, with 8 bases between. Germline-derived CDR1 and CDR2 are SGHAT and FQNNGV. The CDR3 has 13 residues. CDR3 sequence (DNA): TGTGCCAGCAGCTTAGTGTCGGATGATACGCAGTATTTA. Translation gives CASSLVSDDTQYL.

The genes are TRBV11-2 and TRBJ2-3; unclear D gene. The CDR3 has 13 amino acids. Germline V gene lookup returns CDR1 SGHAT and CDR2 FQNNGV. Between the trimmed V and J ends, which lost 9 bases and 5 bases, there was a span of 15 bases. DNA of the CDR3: TGTGCCAGTGGCTTAGCTAGTATAGATACGCAGTATTTT. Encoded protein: CASGLASIDTQYF.

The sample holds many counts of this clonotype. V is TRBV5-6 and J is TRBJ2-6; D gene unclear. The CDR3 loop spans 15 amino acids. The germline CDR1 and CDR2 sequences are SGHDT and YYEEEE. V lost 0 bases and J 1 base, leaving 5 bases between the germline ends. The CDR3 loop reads CASSLEFSGANVLTF. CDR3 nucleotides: TGTGCCAGCAGCTTGGAGTTTTCTGGGGCCAACGTCCTGACTTTC.

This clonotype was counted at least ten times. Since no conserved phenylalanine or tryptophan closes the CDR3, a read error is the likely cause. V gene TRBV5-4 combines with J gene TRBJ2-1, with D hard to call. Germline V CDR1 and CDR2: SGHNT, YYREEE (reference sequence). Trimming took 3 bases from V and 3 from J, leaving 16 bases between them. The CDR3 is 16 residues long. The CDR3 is CASSSTSRDRYNEQFL. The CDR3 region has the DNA TGTGCCAGCAGCTCCACCTCCCGAGACCGCTACAATGAGCAGTTCCTC.

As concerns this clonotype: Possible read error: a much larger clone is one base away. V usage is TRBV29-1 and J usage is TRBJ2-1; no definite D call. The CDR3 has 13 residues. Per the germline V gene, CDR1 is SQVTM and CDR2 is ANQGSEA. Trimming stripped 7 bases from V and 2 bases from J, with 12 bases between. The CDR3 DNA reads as TGCAGCGCTCGAGAAGGCGCCTACAATGAGCAGTTCTTC. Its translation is CSAREGAYNEQFF.

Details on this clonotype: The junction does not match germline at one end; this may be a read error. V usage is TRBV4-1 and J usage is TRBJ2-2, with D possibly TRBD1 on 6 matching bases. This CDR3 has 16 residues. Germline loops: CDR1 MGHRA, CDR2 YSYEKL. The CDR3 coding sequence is TGCGCCAGCAGCCAAGAGCCAGGACAGAACTCCGGGGAGCAGTTTTTT. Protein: CASSQEPGQNSGEQFF.